The sequence of this T cell receptor beta chain was determined in a study of blood T cell repertoires in COVID-19. Whole-study context: Both acute and convalescent COVID-19 samples were obtained from the United States, Italy and Spain. T cells, B-cell-depleted T cells, or PBMCs provided the cDNA or gDNA that served as material.

Germline CDR1 ENHRY, CDR2 SYGVKD. This CDR3 region has 16 residues. V lost 5 bases, J lost 0 bases, and 4 bases stayed unmatched. In the source study's methods: Amplification from reference gene primers served as the basis for estimated nucleated cell counts. Only in-frame clones appear in the TCRdb table, and some are missing; sequencing was by immunoSEQ multiplex PCR. V and J calls plus clone size are reproduced from that table; the DNA served to infer D and trimming. The sample has about 69,000 clones; less than 85% are singletons. Seattle's enrolled individuals joined amid active infection and were then monitored longitudinally.

V is TRBV10-3 and J is TRBJ1-4; 9 bases align to TRBD1. The TCR was taken from a man aged 50-60 years with COVID-19, enrolled during active disease. Sequencing was done on a sample of peripheral blood. The CDR3 DNA follows: TGTGCCATCAGTAGGACAGGGGAGCCAACTAATGAAAAACTGTTTTTT. Translating gives CAISRTGEPTNEKLFF.